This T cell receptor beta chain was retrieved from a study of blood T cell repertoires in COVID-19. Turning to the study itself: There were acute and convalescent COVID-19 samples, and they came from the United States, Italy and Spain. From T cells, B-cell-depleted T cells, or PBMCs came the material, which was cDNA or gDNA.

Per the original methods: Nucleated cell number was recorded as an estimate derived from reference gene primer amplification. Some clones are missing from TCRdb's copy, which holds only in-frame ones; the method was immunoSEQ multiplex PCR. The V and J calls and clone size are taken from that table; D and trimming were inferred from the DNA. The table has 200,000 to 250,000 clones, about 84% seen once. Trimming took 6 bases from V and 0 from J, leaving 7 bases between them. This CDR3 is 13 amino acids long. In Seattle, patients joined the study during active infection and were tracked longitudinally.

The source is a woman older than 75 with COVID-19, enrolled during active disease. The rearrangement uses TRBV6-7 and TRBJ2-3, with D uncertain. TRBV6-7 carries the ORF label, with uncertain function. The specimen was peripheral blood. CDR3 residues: CASRVSSTDTQYF. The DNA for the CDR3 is TGTGCCAGCAGGGTTAGTAGCACAGATACGCAGTATTTT.